This T cell receptor beta chain was obtained from a study of cytomegalovirus exposure and HLA in healthy donors. Study background: The platform used for the roughly 130 validation repertoires matched that of the 600 to 800 first-cohort repertoires, a later analysis reported. General study results and limits: The dataset shows that most TCR sequences were rare, while some public TCRs occurred in many donors. It was confirmed in vitro that a few of the CMV-associated chains were specific for CMV antigens.

Looked up from germline, CDR1 is LNHDA and CDR2 is SQIVND (reference sequence). The length of the CDR3 is 11 residues. V lost 3 bases to trimming and J lost 5 bases, with 5 bases between them. On this clone itself: Its target is unknown.

Profiling relied on immunoSEQ multiplex PCR, and the TCRdb table lists in-frame clones only, not all of them. The sample lists 180,000 or so clones, approximately 86% seen once, with 7.2% in the top ten. Source material: PBMCs. The receptor's source is a man younger than 40 in good health and CMV-seropositive. The chain couples TRBV19 to TRBJ2-7; D is uncertain. The CDR3 protein is CASSIGNEQYF. Written as DNA, the CDR3 is TGTGCCAGTAGTATCGGCAACGAGCAGTACTTC. Filled out from reference TRBV19 and TRBJ2-7, the complete variable domain reads DGGITQSPKYLFRKEGQNVTLSCEQNLNHDAMYWYRQDPGQGLRLIYYSQIVNDFQKGDIAEGYSVSREKKESFPLTVTSAQKNPTAFYLCASSIGNEQYFGPGTRLTVT.